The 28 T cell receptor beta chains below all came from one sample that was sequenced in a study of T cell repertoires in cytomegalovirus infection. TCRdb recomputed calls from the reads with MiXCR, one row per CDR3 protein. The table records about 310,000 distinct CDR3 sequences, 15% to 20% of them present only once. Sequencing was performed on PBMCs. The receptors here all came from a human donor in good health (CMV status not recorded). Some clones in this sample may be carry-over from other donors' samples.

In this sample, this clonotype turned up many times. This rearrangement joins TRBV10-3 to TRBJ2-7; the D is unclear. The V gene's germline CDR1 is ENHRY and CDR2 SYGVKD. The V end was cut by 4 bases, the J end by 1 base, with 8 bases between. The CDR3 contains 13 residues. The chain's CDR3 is CAISVVLSYEQYF. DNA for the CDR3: TGTGCCATCAGTGTCGTACTGTCCTACGAGCAGTACTTC.

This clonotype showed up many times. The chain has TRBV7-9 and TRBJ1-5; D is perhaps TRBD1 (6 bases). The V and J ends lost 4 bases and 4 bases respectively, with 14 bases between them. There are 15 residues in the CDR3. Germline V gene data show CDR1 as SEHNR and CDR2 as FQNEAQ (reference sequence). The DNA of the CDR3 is TGTGCCAGCAGCTCCGACGGGGGCGGGAATCAGCCCCAGCATTTT. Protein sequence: CASSSDGGGNQPQHF.

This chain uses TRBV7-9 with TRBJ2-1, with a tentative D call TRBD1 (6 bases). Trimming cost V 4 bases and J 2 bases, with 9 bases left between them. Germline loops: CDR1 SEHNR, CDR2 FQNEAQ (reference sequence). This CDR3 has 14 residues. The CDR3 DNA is TGTGCCAGCAGCTCTACAGGGACCTACAATGAGCAGTTCTTC. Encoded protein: CASSSTGTYNEQFF.

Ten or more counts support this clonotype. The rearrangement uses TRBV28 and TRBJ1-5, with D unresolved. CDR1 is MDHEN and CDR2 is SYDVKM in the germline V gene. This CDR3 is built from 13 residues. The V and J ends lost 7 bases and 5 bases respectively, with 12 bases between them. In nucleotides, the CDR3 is TGTGCCAGCACCGGGCGGACCCATCAGCCCCAGCATTTT. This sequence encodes CASTGRTHQPQHF.

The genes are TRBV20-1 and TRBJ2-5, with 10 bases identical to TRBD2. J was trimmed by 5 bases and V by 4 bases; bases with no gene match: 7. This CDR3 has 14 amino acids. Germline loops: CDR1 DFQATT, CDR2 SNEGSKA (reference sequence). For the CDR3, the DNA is TGCAGTGCTATCAGGACTAGCGGTGGGGAGACCCAGTACTTC. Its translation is CSAIRTSGGETQYF.

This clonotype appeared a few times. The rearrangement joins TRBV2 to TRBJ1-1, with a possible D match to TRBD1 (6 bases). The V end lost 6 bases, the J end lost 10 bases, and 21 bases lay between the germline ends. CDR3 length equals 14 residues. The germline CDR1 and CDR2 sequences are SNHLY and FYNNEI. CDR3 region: CASSPGTPVLGAFF. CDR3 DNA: TGTGCCAGCAGCCCTGGGACACCGGTACTGGGAGCTTTCTTT.

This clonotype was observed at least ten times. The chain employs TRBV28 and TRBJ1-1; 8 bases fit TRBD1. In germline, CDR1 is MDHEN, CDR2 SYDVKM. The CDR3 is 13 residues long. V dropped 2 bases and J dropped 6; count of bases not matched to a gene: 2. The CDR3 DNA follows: TGTGCCAGCAGTTTAACGGACAGGGCTGAAGCTTTCTTT. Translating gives CASSLTDRAEAFF.

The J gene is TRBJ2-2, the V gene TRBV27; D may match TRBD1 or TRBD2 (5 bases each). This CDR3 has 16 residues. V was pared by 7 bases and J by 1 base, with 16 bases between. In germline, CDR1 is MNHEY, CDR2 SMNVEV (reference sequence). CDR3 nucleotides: TGTGCCAGCACCCCCATTGGGACGATGAACACCGGGGAGCTGTTTTTT. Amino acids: CASTPIGTMNTGELFF.

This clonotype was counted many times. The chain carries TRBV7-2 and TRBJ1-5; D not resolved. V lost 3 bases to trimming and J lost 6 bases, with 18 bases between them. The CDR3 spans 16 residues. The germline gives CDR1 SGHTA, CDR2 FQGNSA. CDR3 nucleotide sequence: TGTGCCAGCAGCTTGGCAGCCCAGCCTTTGGGTCAGCCCCAGCATTTT. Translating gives CASSLAAQPLGQPQHF.

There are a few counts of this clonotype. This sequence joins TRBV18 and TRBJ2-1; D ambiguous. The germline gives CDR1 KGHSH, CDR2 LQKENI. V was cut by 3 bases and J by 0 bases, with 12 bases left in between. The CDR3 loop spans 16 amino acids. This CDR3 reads CASSPSPGISYNEQFF. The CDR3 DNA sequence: TGTGCCAGCTCACCTTCTCCTGGGATCTCCTACAATGAGCAGTTCTTC.

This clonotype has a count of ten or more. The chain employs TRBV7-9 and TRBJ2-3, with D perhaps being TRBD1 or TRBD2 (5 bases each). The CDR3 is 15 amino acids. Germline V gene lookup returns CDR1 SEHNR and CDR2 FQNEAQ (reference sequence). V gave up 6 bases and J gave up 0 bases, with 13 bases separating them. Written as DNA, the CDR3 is TGTGCCAGCAGTCGGAGGACACCGAGCACAGATACGCAGTATTTT. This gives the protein CASSRRTPSTDTQYF.

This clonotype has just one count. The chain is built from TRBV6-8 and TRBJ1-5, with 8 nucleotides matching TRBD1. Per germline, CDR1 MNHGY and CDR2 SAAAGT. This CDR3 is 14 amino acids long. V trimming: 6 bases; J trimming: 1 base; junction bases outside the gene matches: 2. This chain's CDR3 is CASRTGVSNQPQHF. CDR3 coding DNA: TGTGCCAGCAGGACAGGGGTGAGCAATCAGCCCCAGCATTTT.

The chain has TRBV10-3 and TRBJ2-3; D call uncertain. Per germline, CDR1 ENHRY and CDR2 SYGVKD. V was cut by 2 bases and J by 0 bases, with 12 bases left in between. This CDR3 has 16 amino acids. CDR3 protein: CAISELRTPSTDTQYF. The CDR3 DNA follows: TGTGCCATCAGTGAGCTAAGGACCCCTAGCACAGATACGCAGTATTTT.

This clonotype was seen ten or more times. This CDR3 reads CASSQEWQSKETQYF. The CDR3 bases are TGTGCCAGCAGCCAAGAATGGCAGTCCAAAGAGACCCAGTACTTC. The chain joins TRBV3-1 to TRBJ2-5, with unresolved D. The CDR3 sequence is 15 residues long. Germline V CDR1 and CDR2: LGHDT, YNNKEL (reference sequence). V gave up 0 bases and J gave up 3 bases, with 11 bases separating them.

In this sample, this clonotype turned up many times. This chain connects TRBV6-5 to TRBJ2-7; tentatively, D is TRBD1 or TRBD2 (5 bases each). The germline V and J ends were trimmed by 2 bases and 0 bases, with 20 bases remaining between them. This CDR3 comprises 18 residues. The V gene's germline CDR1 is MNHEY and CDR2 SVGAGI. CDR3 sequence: CASSYRAGSGFGSYEQYF. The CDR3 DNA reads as TGTGCCAGCAGTTACAGGGCAGGGAGCGGCTTTGGCTCCTACGAGCAGTACTTC.

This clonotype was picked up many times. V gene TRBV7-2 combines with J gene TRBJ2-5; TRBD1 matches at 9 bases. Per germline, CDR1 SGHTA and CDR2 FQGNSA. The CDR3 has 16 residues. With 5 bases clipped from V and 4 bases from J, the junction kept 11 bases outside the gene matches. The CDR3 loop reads CASSPRPNRGRETQYF. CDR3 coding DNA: TGTGCCAGCAGCCCAAGACCAAACAGGGGGCGAGAGACCCAGTACTTC. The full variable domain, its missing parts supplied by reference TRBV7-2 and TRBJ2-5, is GAGVSQSPSNKVTEKGKDVELRCDPISGHTALYWYRQSLGQGLEFLIYFQGNSAPDKSGLPSDRFSAERTGGSVSTLTIQRTQQEDSAVYLCASSPRPNRGRETQYFGPGTRLLVL.

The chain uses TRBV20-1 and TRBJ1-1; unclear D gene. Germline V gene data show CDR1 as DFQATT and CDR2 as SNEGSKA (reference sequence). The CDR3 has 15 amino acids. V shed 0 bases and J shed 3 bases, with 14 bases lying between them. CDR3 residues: CSARDSQVRYTEAFF. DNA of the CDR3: TGCAGTGCTAGAGATAGTCAGGTCCGGTACACTGAAGCTTTCTTT.

CDR3 sequence: CSARDDGTRDSYEQYF. For the CDR3, the DNA is TGCAGTGCTAGAGATGACGGGACAAGGGATTCCTACGAGCAGTACTTC. The rearrangement uses TRBV20-1 and TRBJ2-7; a possible D gene is TRBD1 (6 bases). Looked up from germline, CDR1 is DFQATT and CDR2 is SNEGSKA (reference sequence). The V gene lost 0 bases and the J gene lost 1 base, with 16 bases spanning the gap. The CDR3 totals 16 residues.

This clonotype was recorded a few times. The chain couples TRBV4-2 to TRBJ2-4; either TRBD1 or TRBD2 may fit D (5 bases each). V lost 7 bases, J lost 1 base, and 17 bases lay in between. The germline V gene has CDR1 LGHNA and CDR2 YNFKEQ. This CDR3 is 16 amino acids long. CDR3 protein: CASTPGGSWAKNIQYF. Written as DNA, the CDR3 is TGTGCCAGCACCCCTGGGGGTTCGTGGGCCAAAAACATTCAGTACTTC.

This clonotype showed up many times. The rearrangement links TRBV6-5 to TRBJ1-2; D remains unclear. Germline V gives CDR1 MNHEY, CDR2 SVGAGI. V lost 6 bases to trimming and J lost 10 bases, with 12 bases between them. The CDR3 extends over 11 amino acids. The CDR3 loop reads CASRGSIDYTF. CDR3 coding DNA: TGTGCCAGCAGGGGGTCTATTGACTACACCTTC.

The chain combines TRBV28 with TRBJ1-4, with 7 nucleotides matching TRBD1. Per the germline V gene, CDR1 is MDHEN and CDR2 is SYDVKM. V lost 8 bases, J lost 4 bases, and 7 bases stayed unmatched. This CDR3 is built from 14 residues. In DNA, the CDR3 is TGTGCCAGCGGGACGGGACAGCATAATGAAAAACTGTTTTTT. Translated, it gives CASGTGQHNEKLFF.

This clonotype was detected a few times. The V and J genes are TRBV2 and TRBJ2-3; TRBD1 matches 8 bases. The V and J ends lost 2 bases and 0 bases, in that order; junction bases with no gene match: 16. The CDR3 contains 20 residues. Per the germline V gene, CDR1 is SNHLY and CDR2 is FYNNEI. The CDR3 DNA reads TGTGCCAGCAGTGAAAGGGCCGGACAGGGCTTTACTATTAGCACAGATACGCAGTATTTT. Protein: CASSERAGQGFTISTDTQYF.

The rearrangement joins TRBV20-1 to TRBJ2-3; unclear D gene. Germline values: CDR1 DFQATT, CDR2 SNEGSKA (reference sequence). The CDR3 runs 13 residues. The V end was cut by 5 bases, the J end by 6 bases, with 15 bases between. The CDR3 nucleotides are TGCAGTGCTTCACCACTACCTGGGGATACGCAGTATTTT. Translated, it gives CSASPLPGDTQYF.

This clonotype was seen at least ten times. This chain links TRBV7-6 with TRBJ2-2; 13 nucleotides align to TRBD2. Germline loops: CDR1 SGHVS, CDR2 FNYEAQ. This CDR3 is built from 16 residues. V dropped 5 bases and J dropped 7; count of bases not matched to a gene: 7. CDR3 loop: CASSLGLAGTVGELFF. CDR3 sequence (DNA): TGTGCCAGCAGCCTGGGACTAGCGGGGACGGTCGGGGAGCTGTTTTTT.

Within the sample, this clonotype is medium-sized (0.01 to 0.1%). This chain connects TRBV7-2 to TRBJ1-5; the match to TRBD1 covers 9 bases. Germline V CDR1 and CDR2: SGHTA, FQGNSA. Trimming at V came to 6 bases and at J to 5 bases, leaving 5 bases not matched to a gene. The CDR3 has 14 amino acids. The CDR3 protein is CASSKGQGDQPQHF. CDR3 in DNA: TGTGCCAGCAGTAAGGGACAGGGTGATCAGCCCCAGCATTTT.

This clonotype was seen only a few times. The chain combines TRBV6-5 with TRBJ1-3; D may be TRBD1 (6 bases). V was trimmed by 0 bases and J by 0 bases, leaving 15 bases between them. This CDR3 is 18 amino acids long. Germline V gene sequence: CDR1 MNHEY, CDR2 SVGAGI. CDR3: CASSYSRSGEHSGNTIYF. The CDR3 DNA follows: TGTGCCAGCAGTTACTCTCGATCAGGGGAACACTCTGGAAACACCATATATTTT.

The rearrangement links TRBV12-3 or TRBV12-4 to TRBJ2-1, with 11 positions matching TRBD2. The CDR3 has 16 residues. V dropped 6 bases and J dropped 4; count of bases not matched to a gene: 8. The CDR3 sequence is CASRFSGGARYNEQFF. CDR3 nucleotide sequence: TGTGCCAGCAGATTTAGCGGGGGGGCCCGATACAATGAGCAGTTCTTC.

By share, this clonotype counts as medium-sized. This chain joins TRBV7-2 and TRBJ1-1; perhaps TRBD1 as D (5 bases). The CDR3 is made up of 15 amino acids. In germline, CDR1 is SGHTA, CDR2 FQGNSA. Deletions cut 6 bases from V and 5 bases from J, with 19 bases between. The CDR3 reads CASRTSGGVLTEAFF. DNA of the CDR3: TGTGCCAGCAGAACGTCGGGGGGGGTATTGACTGAAGCTTTCTTT.